This TCR beta chain was sequenced during a study of post-analysis software for immune sequencing data. Study-wide background: The disease courses covered relapsing-remitting, secondary progressive and progressive-relapsing multiple sclerosis.

The CDR3 sequence is 14 residues long. Germline-derived CDR1 and CDR2 are MNHEY and SMNVEV (reference sequence). The V and J ends lost 6 bases and 4 bases respectively, with 13 bases between them. Study-level findings and limits: About five TRBV segments were more frequent in patients than controls; TRBV5-6, TRBV5-1 and TRBV20-1 belonged to this group.

Unique molecular identifiers featured in each of the TCR beta cDNA libraries. From the PCR reads, TCRdb called clonotypes with MiXCR, one entry per CDR3 protein. Of 430,000 or so distinct CDR3 sequences listed, 30% to 45% are singletons. A remark on this clonotype: What it binds is unknown.

The clonotype comes from a girl aged 2 to 10 with multiple sclerosis. The sequenced material came from blood. This chain uses TRBV27 with TRBJ1-5; D possibly corresponds to TRBD1 (6 bases). CDR3: CASRLPGANQPQHF. The CDR3 DNA is TGTGCCAGCAGGTTGCCGGGGGCTAATCAGCCCCAGCATTTT.